The T cell receptor (beta chain) under discussion was sequenced for a study of vaccination and CD4 T cells after COVID-19. Study background: Stimuli were overlapping spike peptide pools of SARS-CoV-2 and three common cold coronaviruses (HCoV-NL63, HCoV-OC43, HCoV-229E). As a positive control, some control cultures were given a CEFX pool, while others were given an HIV-1 Nef pool or no peptide.

As regards this clonotype: Its specificity is not known.

This CDR3 has 14 residues. V was shortened by 5 bases and J by 4 bases, with 14 bases between the two germline ends. Germline CDR1 and CDR2: SGHAT and FQNNGV. Treatment specified: roughly 11-day PBMC culture with coronavirus spike peptide pools or control peptides (ViraFEST assay). Each of days 3 and 7 saw half the medium replaced by fresh IL-2 medium. Researchers used the Oncomine TCR Beta short-read assay to sequence DNA from cultured CD4+ T cells. Someone extracted genomic DNA from cultured CD4+ T cells. A single record per CDR3 protein comes from TCRdb applying MiXCR to the PCR reads. The data hold about 10,000 distinct CDR3 sequences, with approximately 30% observed a single time.

The TCR originated in a human donor who had recovered from COVID-19. This material consisted of CD4+ T cells from blood, cultured in vitro, taken after SARS-CoV-2 vaccination. The chain uses TRBV11-2 and TRBJ1-1; D is possibly TRBD1 (5 bases). The CDR3 DNA follows: TGTGCCAGCAGCCAGCAGGGCATTCGCACTGAAGCTTTCTTT. Encoded protein: CASSQQGIRTEAFF.